The 8 T cell receptor beta chains listed next were all sequenced from one sample in a study of patients and donors after allogeneic stem cell transplantation. TCRdb re-called the RT-PCR reads through MiXCR, storing one row per CDR3 protein. The sample yields over 9,500 distinct CDR3 sequences, 5.9% seen once. Sequences were obtained from blood, either unsorted or a sorted T cell fraction (not recorded which). These receptors were taken from a human donor who was either an allogeneic HSCT recipient or a stem cell or donor lymphocyte infusion donor (not recorded which). It is not recorded whose cells these are; they may come from a transplant donor.

This clonotype was recorded at least ten times. The V gene is TRBV3-1, the J gene TRBJ1-6, with a tentative D call TRBD1 (5 bases). CDR3 size: 15 residues. The germline CDR1 and CDR2 sequences are LGHDT and YNNKEL (reference sequence). V lost 1 base to trimming and J lost 8 bases, with 12 bases between them. For the CDR3, the DNA is TGTGCCAGCAGCCAAGGGGGGACCTCCTATTCACCCCTCCACTTT. Its translation: CASSQGGTSYSPLHF.

The gene calls are TRBV12-3 or TRBV12-4 and TRBJ2-1; the D gene is possibly TRBD2 (6 bases). The CDR3 spans 15 residues. V shed 6 bases and J shed 7 bases, with 19 bases lying between them. This chain's CDR3 is CASRYGSTGRNEQFF. In nucleotides, the CDR3 is TGTGCCAGCAGGTACGGGAGTACAGGTCGGAATGAGCAGTTCTTC.

The genes are TRBV5-1 and TRBJ2-7; TRBD2 matches 8 bases. CDR3 size: 15 residues. Germline trimming cut 3 bases from V and 1 base from J; bases unmatched to any gene: 6. Germline V CDR1 and CDR2: SGHRS, YFSETQ. Here the CDR3 reads CASSSRGRPSYEQYF. The CDR3 DNA reads as TGCGCCAGCAGCTCCCGCGGGAGGCCGTCCTACGAGCAGTACTTC.

This clonotype occurred many times. The genes are TRBV20-1 and TRBJ2-3; D is unresolved. The germline V gene encodes CDR1 DFQATT and CDR2 SNEGSKA (reference sequence). This CDR3 has 9 amino acids. With 8 bases removed from V and 7 bases from J, the gap between germline ends came to 7 bases. This chain's CDR3 is CSLGNTQYF. The CDR3, as DNA: TGCAGTTTAGGGAATACGCAGTATTTT.

This clonotype is termed medium-sized. This rearrangement joins TRBV12-3 or TRBV12-4 to TRBJ1-2; a weak D match, TRBD1 (5 bases). The CDR3 sequence is 14 residues long. Trimming stripped 7 bases from V and 2 bases from J, with 14 bases between. CDR3 sequence: CASNTGGENYGYTF. The CDR3 nucleotides read TGTGCCAGCAACACCGGGGGGGAAAACTATGGCTACACCTTC.

This clonotype came up many times. The rearrangement links TRBV28 to TRBJ1-5; no firm D call. Between the trimmed V and J ends, which lost 6 bases and 1 base, there was a span of 1 base. Germline V gene data show CDR1 as MDHEN and CDR2 as SYDVKM. The CDR3 runs to 11 residues. The CDR3 DNA sequence: TGTGCCAGCAGGAGCAATCAGCCCCAGCATTTT. Protein sequence: CASRSNQPQHF.

This clonotype was found many times. The chain recombines TRBV11-2 with TRBJ2-1; TRBD2 is a possible D gene (6 bases). CDR3 length: 19 residues. Germline V lookup: CDR1 SGHAT, CDR2 FQNNGV. V lost 1 base, J lost 2 bases, and 21 bases lay in between. This CDR3 is CASSLVGGTSSIPYNEQFF. In nucleotides, the CDR3 is TGTGCCAGCAGCTTAGTCGGGGGAACTAGCAGTATCCCCTACAATGAGCAGTTCTTC.

By sample share, this clonotype is medium-sized. This rearrangement joins TRBV28 to TRBJ1-1, with 7 bases identical to TRBD1. This CDR3 has 15 amino acids. J lost 11 bases, V lost 3 bases, and 15 bases had no gene match. Looked up from germline, CDR1 is MDHEN and CDR2 is SYDVKM. CDR3: CASSLASGQDPWAFF. The CDR3 nucleotides read TGTGCCAGCAGTTTGGCCAGCGGACAGGACCCATGGGCTTTCTTT.